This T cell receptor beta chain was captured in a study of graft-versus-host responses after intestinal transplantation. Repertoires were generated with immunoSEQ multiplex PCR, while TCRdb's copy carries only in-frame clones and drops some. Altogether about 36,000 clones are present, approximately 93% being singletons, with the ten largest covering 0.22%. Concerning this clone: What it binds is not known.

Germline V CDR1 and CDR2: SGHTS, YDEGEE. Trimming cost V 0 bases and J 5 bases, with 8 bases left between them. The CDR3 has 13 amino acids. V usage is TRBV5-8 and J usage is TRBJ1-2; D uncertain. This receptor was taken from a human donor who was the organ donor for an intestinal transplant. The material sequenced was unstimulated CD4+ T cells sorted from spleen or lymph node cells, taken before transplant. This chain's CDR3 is CASSLVGSYGYTF. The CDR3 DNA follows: TGTGCCAGCAGCTTGGTCGGCAGTTATGGCTACACCTTC.